One and the same sample provided the 23 T cell receptor beta chains below, sequenced in a study of blood T cell repertoires in COVID-19. Sequencing used immunoSEQ multiplex PCR; TCRdb keeps in-frame clones, though not all of them. The profile shows 110,000 or so clones, about 85% of them singletons. Sequencing was carried out using peripheral blood. These receptors originate from a man in his forties with acute or convalescent COVID-19.

This chain connects TRBV6-2 or TRBV6-3 to TRBJ1-6, with D possibly being TRBD1 (6 bases). The V gene lost 6 bases and the J gene lost 8 bases, with 20 bases spanning the gap. Germline CDR1 is MNHEY and CDR2 is SVGEGT. The CDR3 runs to 16 residues. Here the CDR3 reads CASSSLGRGGDSPLHF. CDR3 in DNA: TGTGCCAGCAGCTCCCTCGGCAGGGGTGGGGATTCACCCCTCCACTTT.

The chain is built from TRBV3-1 (or the pseudogene TRBV3-2) and TRBJ2-5; 7 nucleotides agree with TRBD2. With V trimmed by 0 bases and J by 6 bases, 1 base remained unmatched. Per the germline V gene, CDR1 is LGHDT and CDR2 is YNNKEL (reference sequence). CDR3 length: 13 residues. The CDR3 DNA sequence: TGTGCCAGCAGCCAAGAGGGGGGGAAGACCCAGTACTTC. Its protein product is CASSQEGGKTQYF.

The chain links TRBV12-5 to TRBJ2-2; 7 bases line up with TRBD1. The CDR3 runs to 18 residues. Looked up from germline, CDR1 is LGHNT and CDR2 is FRNRAP. V dropped 0 bases and J dropped 0; count of bases not matched to a gene: 7. In nucleotides, the CDR3 is TGTGCTAGTGGTTTGGTGATAGGGACAGTCTCGAACACCGGGGAGCTGTTTTTT. It translates to CASGLVIGTVSNTGELFF. The variable domain in full, completed from reference TRBV12-5 and TRBJ2-2, reads DARVTQTPRHKVTEMGQEVTMRCQPILGHNTVFWYRQTMMQGLELLAYFRNRAPLDDSGMPKDRFSAEMPDATLATLKIQPSEPRDSAVYFCASGLVIGTVSNTGELFFGEGSRLTVL.

This chain uses TRBV6-5 with TRBJ2-2; 8 bases map to TRBD1. V lost 6 bases, J lost 9 bases, and 12 bases stayed unmatched. The CDR3 consists of 15 residues. The germline V gene encodes CDR1 MNHEY and CDR2 SVGAGI. CDR3 protein: CASRPRGQVRWELFF. The CDR3 DNA follows: TGTGCCAGCAGACCCCGGGGACAGGTCAGATGGGAGCTGTTTTTT.

The table lists this clone with a count of one. The V gene is TRBV12-3 or TRBV12-4, the J gene TRBJ1-5; TRBD1 might be the D (5 bases). The CDR3 spans 12 residues. The V and J ends lost 3 bases and 7 bases respectively, with 7 bases between them. In DNA form, the CDR3 reads TGTGCCAGCAGTTTTAGGGGACAGCCCCAGCATTTT. Protein sequence: CASSFRGQPQHF.

The V and J genes are TRBV4-1 and TRBJ2-7; 7 nucleotides line up with TRBD1. The CDR3 has 16 amino acids. With V trimmed by 3 bases and J by 2 bases, 10 bases remained unmatched. Germline CDR1 MGHRA, CDR2 YSYEKL. Written as DNA, the CDR3 is TGCGCCAGCAGCCACTCCCAGACAGGGACCGCCTACGAGCAGTACTTC. Residues: CASSHSQTGTAYEQYF.

This clone was seen a handful of times. J is TRBJ2-7 and V is TRBV11-2; D unclear. CDR3 length: 11 amino acids. The germline CDR1 and CDR2 sequences are SGHAT and FQNNGV. V lost 3 bases and J lost 4, with 4 bases in between. The CDR3 nucleotides read TGTGCCAGCAGCTTCAGGTACGAGCAGTACTTC. It encodes CASSFRYEQYF.

The gene calls are TRBV11-2 and TRBJ1-1; D not resolved. In germline, CDR1 is SGHAT, CDR2 FQNNGV. Trimming pared 1 base from V and 1 base from J, leaving 13 bases between. This CDR3 spans 16 amino acids. The CDR3 DNA sequence: TGTGCCAGCAGCTTAGCCGGGCGGGGTTCGAACACTGAAGCTTTCTTT. It encodes CASSLAGRGSNTEAFF.

J is TRBJ2-2 and V is TRBV19, with D hard to call. This CDR3 has 15 amino acids. Trimming shortened V by 3 bases and J by 5 bases, and 13 bases separated the two germline ends. In germline, CDR1 is LNHDA, CDR2 SQIVND (reference sequence). The CDR3 reads CASSIPSRGTGELFF. CDR3 nucleotide sequence: TGTGCCAGTAGTATCCCCTCGAGAGGTACCGGGGAGCTGTTTTTT. The variable domain in full, completed from reference TRBV19 and TRBJ2-2, reads DGGITQSPKYLFRKEGQNVTLSCEQNLNHDAMYWYRQDPGQGLRLIYYSQIVNDFQKGDIAEGYSVSREKKESFPLTVTSAQKNPTAFYLCASSIPSRGTGELFFGEGSRLTVL.

This chain connects TRBV24-1 to TRBJ2-5, with 7 nucleotides matching TRBD1. In germline, CDR1 is KGHDR, CDR2 SFDVKD. Unmatched junction bases numbered 13, after V lost 5 bases and J lost 5 bases. The CDR3 loop spans 16 amino acids. CDR3 protein: CATSADLPGQLETQYF. In nucleotides, the CDR3 is TGTGCCACCAGTGCAGATCTTCCGGGACAGCTCGAGACCCAGTACTTC.

V and J are TRBV5-1 and TRBJ2-7; 8 bases map to TRBD1. Trimming cost V 3 bases and J 0 bases; bases outside gene matches: 5. The CDR3 length is 15 residues. Germline assignment: CDR1 SGHRS and CDR2 YFSETQ. This CDR3 is CASSSWTGSSYEQYF. The CDR3 nucleotides are TGCGCCAGCAGCTCCTGGACAGGGAGCTCCTACGAGCAGTACTTC.

The DNA for the CDR3 is TGCGCCAGCAGCCGTGGGGACACTAACACCGGGGAGCTGTTTTTT. Protein sequence: CASSRGDTNTGELFF. The rearrangement links TRBV5-1 to TRBJ2-2, with D maybe TRBD1 (6 bases). Trimming removed 4 bases from V and 2 bases from J, with 12 bases in between. CDR1 and CDR2 (germline): SGHRS, YFSETQ. The CDR3 sequence is 15 residues long.

This clone has only one observation. V and J are TRBV11-2 and TRBJ1-4; no clear D gene. CDR3 length equals 12 residues. Looked up from germline, CDR1 is SGHAT and CDR2 is FQNNGV. Trimming stripped 2 bases from V and 5 bases from J, with 3 bases between. CDR3 nucleotide sequence: TGTGCCAGCAGCTTATCAAATGAAAAACTGTTTTTT. Translating it yields CASSLSNEKLFF.

This clone appeared a single time. The chain links TRBV5-4 to TRBJ2-3; a possible D gene is TRBD2 (5 bases). CDR3 length: 14 amino acids. Germline CDR1 reads SGHNT; CDR2 reads YYREEE (reference sequence). V lost 2 bases and J 6 bases, leaving 13 bases between the germline ends. The CDR3 loop is CASSFWASWDTQYF. The CDR3 bases are TGTGCCAGCAGCTTTTGGGCTAGCTGGGATACGCAGTATTTT. Full variable domain (rest looked up from reference TRBV5-4 and TRBJ2-3): ETGVTQSPTHLIKTRGQQVTLRCSSQSGHNTVSWYQQALGQGPQFIFQYYREEENGRGNFPPRFSGLQFPNYSSELNVNALELDDSALYLCASSFWASWDTQYFGPGTRLTVL.

On this clone: Other DNA sequences within the sample encode an identical CDR3. The J gene is TRBJ2-2, the V gene TRBV5-8; possible D gene TRBD2, 5 bases. CDR1 is SGHTS and CDR2 is YDEGEE in the germline V gene. The CDR3 loop spans 15 amino acids. The germline V and J ends were trimmed by 4 bases and 1 base, with 11 bases remaining between them. CDR3 coding DNA: TGTGCCAGCAGCCCCCCACTAGGGAACACCGGGGAGCTGTTTTTT. It specifies CASSPPLGNTGELFF.

This clone was seen a single time. The chain recombines TRBV6-5 with TRBJ1-2, with D perhaps matching TRBD1 (6 bases). Deletions cut 8 bases from V and 1 base from J, with 8 bases between. The germline gives CDR1 MNHEY, CDR2 SVGAGI. The CDR3 consists of 12 residues. CDR3 nucleotide sequence: TGTGCCAGCTCAGGGGATAACTATGGCTACACCTTC. It encodes CASSGDNYGYTF.

The rearrangement joins TRBV7-9 to TRBJ1-5; D remains ambiguous. The CDR3 extends over 13 amino acids. Trimming shortened V by 1 base and J by 6 bases, and 7 bases separated the two germline ends. The V gene's germline CDR1 is SEHNR and CDR2 FQNEAQ (reference sequence). CDR3 bases: TGTGCCAGCAGCTTAGACAGTTTTCAGCCCCAGCATTTT. It specifies CASSLDSFQPQHF.

This clone was seen a single time. CDR3 DNA sequence: TGTGCCTGGAGTCGAGGGCTTGGGAACACCATATATTTT. It is translated as CAWSRGLGNTIYF. The chain joins TRBV30 to TRBJ1-3; no clear D. This CDR3 spans 13 amino acids. The germline V gene has CDR1 GTSNPN and CDR2 SVGIG (reference sequence). With 2 bases removed from V and 7 bases from J, the gap between germline ends came to 12 bases. Together with reference TRBV30 and TRBJ1-3, the CDR3 gives the full variable domain: SQTIHQWPATLVQPVGSPLSLECTVEGTSNPNLYWYRQAAGRGLQLLFYSVGIGQISSEVPQNLSASRPQDRQFILSSKKLLLSDSGFYLCAWSRGLGNTIYFGEGSWLTVV.

Regarding this clone: Other DNA sequences within the sample encode an identical CDR3. The J gene is TRBJ1-1, the V gene TRBV9; tentatively, D is TRBD1 (6 bases). Germline CDR1 is SGDLS and CDR2 is YYNGEE. CDR3 length: 12 residues. V was clipped by 3 bases and J by 6 bases, with 9 bases between them. The CDR3 DNA sequence: TGTGCCAGCAGCGGAGGGGGGGCTGAAGCTTTCTTT. Encoded protein: CASSGGGAEAFF.

V usage is TRBV5-1 and J usage is TRBJ2-3; 12 nucleotides agree with TRBD2. Trimming took 3 bases from V and 2 from J; bases not matched to a gene: 1. Germline values: CDR1 SGHRS, CDR2 YFSETQ. CDR3 length: 15 residues. The CDR3 sequence: CASSSSGGVTDTQYF. CDR3 DNA: TGCGCCAGCAGCTCTAGCGGGGGGGTCACAGATACGCAGTATTTT.

This clone was recorded once. The chain links TRBV19 to TRBJ2-5, with D possibly TRBD1 on 6 matching bases. Trimming pared 9 bases from V and 5 bases from J, leaving 28 bases between. This CDR3 spans 17 amino acids. CDR1 and CDR2 (germline): LNHDA, SQIVND (reference sequence). The CDR3 DNA reads as TGTGCCAGCCGCAAACGACAGGCCGGCACCCCCTTGGAGACCCAGTACTTC. Its translation: CASRKRQAGTPLETQYF.

This clone was counted a few times. This chain uses TRBV25-1 with TRBJ2-1; D possibly corresponds to TRBD1 (6 bases). With 7 bases removed from V and 7 bases from J, the gap between germline ends came to 11 bases. Germline-derived CDR1 and CDR2 are MGHDK and SYGVNS. This CDR3 is built from 12 residues. CDR3 loop: CASTQGWNEQFF. The CDR3 region has the DNA TGTGCCAGCACTCAGGGGTGGAATGAGCAGTTCTTC.

The chain is built from TRBV27 and TRBJ2-7; D perhaps matches TRBD1 (6 bases). In germline, CDR1 is MNHEY, CDR2 SMNVEV (reference sequence). Trimming stripped 6 bases from V and 2 bases from J, with 14 bases between. This CDR3 region has 14 residues. The CDR3 coding sequence is TGTGCCAGCAGCCCGGGAACAGGGCCCTACGAGCAGTACTTC. It yields the protein CASSPGTGPYEQYF.